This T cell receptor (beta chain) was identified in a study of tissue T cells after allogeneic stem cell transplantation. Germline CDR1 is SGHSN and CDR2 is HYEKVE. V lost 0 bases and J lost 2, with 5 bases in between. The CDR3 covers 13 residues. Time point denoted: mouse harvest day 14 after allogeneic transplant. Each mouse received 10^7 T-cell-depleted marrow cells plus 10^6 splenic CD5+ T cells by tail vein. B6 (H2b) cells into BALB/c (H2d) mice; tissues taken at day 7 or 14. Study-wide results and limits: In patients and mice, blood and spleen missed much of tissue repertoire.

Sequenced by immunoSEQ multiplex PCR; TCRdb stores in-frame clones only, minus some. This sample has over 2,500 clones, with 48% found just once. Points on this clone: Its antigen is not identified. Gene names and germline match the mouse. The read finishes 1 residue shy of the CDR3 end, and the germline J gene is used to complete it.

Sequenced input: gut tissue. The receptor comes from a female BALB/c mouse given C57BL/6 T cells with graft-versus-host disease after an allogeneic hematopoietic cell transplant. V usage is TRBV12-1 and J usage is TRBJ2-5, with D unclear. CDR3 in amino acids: CASSLVVQDTQYF. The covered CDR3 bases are TGTGCCAGCTCTCTCGTGGTCCAAGACACCCAGTAC.